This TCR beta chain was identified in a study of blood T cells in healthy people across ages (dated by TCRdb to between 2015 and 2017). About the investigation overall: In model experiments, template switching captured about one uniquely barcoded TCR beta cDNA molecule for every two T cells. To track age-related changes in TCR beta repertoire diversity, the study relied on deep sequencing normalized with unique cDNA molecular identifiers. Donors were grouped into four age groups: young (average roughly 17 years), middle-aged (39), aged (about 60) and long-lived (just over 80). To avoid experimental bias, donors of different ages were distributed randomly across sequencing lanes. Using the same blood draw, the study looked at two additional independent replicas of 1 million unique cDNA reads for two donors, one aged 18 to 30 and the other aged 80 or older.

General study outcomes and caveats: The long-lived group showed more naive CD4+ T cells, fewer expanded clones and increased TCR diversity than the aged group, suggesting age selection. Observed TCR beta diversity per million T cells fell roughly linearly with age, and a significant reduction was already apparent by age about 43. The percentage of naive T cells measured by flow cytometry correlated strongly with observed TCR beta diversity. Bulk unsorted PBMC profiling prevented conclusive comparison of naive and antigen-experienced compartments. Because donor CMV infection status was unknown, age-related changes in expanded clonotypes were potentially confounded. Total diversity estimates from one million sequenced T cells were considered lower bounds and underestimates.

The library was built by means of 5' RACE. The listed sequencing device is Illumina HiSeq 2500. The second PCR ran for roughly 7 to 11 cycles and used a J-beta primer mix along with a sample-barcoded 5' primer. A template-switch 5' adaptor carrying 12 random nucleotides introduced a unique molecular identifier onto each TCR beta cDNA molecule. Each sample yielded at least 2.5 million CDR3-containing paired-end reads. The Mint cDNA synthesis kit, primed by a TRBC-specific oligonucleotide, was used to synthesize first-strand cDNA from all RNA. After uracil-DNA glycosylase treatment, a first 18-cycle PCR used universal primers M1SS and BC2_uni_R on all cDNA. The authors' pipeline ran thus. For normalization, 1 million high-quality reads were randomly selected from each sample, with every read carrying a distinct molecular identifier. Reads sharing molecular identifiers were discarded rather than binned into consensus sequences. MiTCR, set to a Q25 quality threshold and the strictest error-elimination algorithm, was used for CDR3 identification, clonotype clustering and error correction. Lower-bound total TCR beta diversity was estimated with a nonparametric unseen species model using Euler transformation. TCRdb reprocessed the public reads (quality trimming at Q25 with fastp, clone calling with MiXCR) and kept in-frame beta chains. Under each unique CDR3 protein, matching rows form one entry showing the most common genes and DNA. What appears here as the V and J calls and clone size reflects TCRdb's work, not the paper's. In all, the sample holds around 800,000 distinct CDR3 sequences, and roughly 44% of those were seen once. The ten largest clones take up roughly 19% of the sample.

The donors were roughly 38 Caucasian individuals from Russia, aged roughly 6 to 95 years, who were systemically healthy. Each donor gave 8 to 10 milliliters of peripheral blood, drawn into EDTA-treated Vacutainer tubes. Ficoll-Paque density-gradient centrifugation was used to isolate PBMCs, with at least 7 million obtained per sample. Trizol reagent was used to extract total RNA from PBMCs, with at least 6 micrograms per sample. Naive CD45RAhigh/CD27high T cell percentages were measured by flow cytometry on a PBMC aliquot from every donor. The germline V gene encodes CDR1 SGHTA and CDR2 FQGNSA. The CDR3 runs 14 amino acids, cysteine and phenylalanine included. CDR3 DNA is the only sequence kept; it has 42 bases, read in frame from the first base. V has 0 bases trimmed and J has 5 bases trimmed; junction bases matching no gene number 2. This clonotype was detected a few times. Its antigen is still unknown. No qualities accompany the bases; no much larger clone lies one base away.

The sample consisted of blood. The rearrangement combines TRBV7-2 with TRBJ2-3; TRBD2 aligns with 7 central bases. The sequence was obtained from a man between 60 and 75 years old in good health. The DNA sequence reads TGTGCCAGCAGCTTAGCTGGGGGGGTAGATACGCAGTATTTT. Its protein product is CASSLAGGVDTQYF.